A selection of T cell receptor beta chains follows, all from one sample in a study of blood T cells in healthy people across ages. TCRdb re-called the 5' RACE reads with MiXCR, one entry per CDR3 protein. The sample holds roughly 900,000 distinct CDR3 sequences, under 50% seen once. Sequenced input: blood. The receptor source for this set is a man aged 25 to 45 in good health. Each CDR3 is given with its conserved first and last residue. A D gene is named only where the DNA matches it firmly. Part of the rows lack a size; the others show once, few, many or a class for expanded clones.

j_gene,v_gene,abundance,d_gene,CDR3aa,CDR3nt
TRBJ1-2,TRBV7-9,once,TRBD1,CASSRQGAGGYGYTF,TGTGCCAGCAGCCGACAGGGCGCGGGTGGTTATGGCTACACCTTC
TRBJ1-3,TRBV6-5,.,.,CASTLGPGVSGNTIYF,TGTGCCAGCACATTGGGTCCGGGGGTCTCTGGAAACACCATATATTTT
TRBJ2-7,TRBV11-2,.,.,CATAGTSSYEQYF,TGTGCCACCGCCGGGACCAGCTCCTACGAGCAGTACTTC
TRBJ2-7,TRBV6-1,few,TRBD1,CASSTGTGLGEQYF,TGTGCCAGCAGTACTGGGACAGGGCTTGGCGAGCAGTACTTC
TRBJ1-2,TRBV7-2,many,.,CASSLVRGPNYGYTF,TGTGCCAGCAGCTTAGTTCGGGGGCCCAACTATGGCTACACCTTC
TRBJ2-5,TRBV4-2,.,TRBD2,CASSQDLPNGGAETQYF,TGTGCCAGCAGCCAAGATCTCCCGAACGGGGGGGCAGAGACCCAGTACTTC
TRBJ1-2,TRBV7-2,few,.,CASAYGQANYGYTF,TGTGCCAGCGCCTATGGTCAGGCGAACTATGGCTACACCTTC
TRBJ2-3,TRBV30,.,TRBD2,CAWSPLAGGTDTQYF,TGTGCCTGGAGTCCTCTAGCGGGAGGCACAGATACGCAGTATTTT
TRBJ1-6,TRBV12-3/TRBV12-4,.,.,CASRLGDSPLHF,TGTGCCAGCAGGCTGGGGGATTCACCCCTCCACTTT
TRBJ2-7,TRBV7-9,.,.,CASRQEGGEQYF,TGTGCCAGCAGACAAGAAGGGGGCGAGCAGTACTTC
TRBJ1-5,TRBV7-2,few,TRBD1,CASSLYQGVNQPQHF,TGTGCCAGCAGCTTATACCAGGGGGTCAATCAGCCCCAGCATTTT
TRBJ2-1,TRBV10-3,few,TRBD1,CAIRGQQNEQFF,TGTGCCATCAGGGGACAGCAGAATGAGCAGTTCTTC
TRBJ1-2,TRBV18,many,.,CASSPSANYGYTF,TGTGCCAGCTCACCATCCGCTAACTATGGCTACACCTTC
TRBJ1-1,TRBV27,.,TRBD1,CASSPTGPTEAFF,TGTGCCAGCAGTCCGACAGGGCCCACTGAAGCTTTCTTT
TRBJ2-1,TRBV3-1,.,.,CANSQALGNEQFF,TGTGCCAACAGCCAGGCTCTAGGCAATGAGCAGTTCTTC
TRBJ1-5,TRBV18,many,TRBD1,CASSPGQGYQPQHF,TGTGCCAGCTCACCGGGACAGGGTTACCAGCCCCAGCATTTT
TRBJ1-1,TRBV7-9,.,.,CASSPDTPSMYPEAFF,TGTGCCAGCAGCCCTGACACGCCTAGTATGTACCCTGAAGCTTTCTTT
TRBJ2-1,TRBV6-5,.,.,CAGSRPGGTIYNEQFF,TGTGCCGGCAGCCGACCAGGGGGGACGATTTACAATGAGCAGTTCTTC
TRBJ2-4,TRBV6-5,.,.,CASSLLGNDKNIQYF,TGTGCCAGCAGTTTATTAGGGAATGACAAAAACATTCAGTACTTC
TRBJ2-3,TRBV20-1,.,TRBD2,CSGRGLGGGRADTQYF,TGCAGTGGCAGGGGTCTAGGCGGGGGGCGCGCAGATACGCAGTATTTT
TRBJ1-1,TRBV4-2,.,TRBD1,CASSQGTGYTEAFF,TGTGCCAGCAGCCAAGGGACAGGGTACACTGAAGCTTTCTTT
TRBJ2-5,TRBV6-5,.,.,CASGHRSPNEQYF,TGTGCCAGCGGCCACAGATCGCCCAATGAGCAGTACTTC
TRBJ2-5,TRBV11-2,.,.,CASSLGGMWRPQYF,TGTGCCAGCAGCTTAGGTGGTATGTGGAGACCCCAGTACTTC
TRBJ2-5,TRBV5-1,.,TRBD1,CASSFATGTQETQYF,TGCGCCAGCAGCTTCGCGACAGGGACGCAAGAGACCCAGTACTTC
TRBJ1-2,TRBV6-5,many,.,CASSYGGEGYTF,TGTGCCAGCAGTTACGGGGGGGAAGGCTACACCTTC
TRBJ1-1,TRBV29-1,.,.,CSGLEGVFKAFF,TGCAGCGGACTCGAGGGGGTTTTTAAAGCTTTCTTT
TRBJ2-6,TRBV7-2,.,.,CACSLRSGANVLTF,TGTGCCTGCAGCTTACGTTCTGGGGCCAACGTCCTGACTTTC
TRBJ2-3,TRBV5-1,few,.,CASSLSAATDTQYF,TGCGCCAGCAGCTTGTCGGCGGCAACAGATACGCAGTATTTT
TRBJ2-4,TRBV10-3,.,.,CAISESNWDGAHIQYF,TGTGCCATCAGTGAGTCCAATTGGGACGGGGCTCACATTCAGTACTTC
TRBJ2-6,TRBV6-5,.,TRBD1,CASSYYQPNGQGSGANVLTF,TGTGCCAGCAGTTACTATCAACCGAACGGACAGGGCTCTGGGGCCAACGTCCTGACTTTC
TRBJ1-4,TRBV3-1,.,.,CASSQKSGGNEKLFF,TGTGCCAGCAGCCAAAAAAGCGGGGGGAATGAAAAACTGTTTTTT
TRBJ1-1,TRBV4-3,.,.,CASSQTGFFTEAFF,TGCGCCAGCAGCCAAACAGGGTTTTTCACTGAAGCTTTCTTT
TRBJ2-5,TRBV12-3/TRBV12-4,few,.,CASRPQDSRGETQYF,TGTGCCAGCAGACCGCAAGACAGCCGTGGTGAGACCCAGTACTTC
TRBJ2-1,TRBV28,few,.,CASSPKAGYNEQFF,TGTGCCAGCAGCCCAAAGGCGGGTTACAATGAGCAGTTCTTC
TRBJ2-7,TRBV9,.,TRBD2,CASSLQSGENLHEQYF,TGTGCCAGCAGCCTACAGAGCGGGGAAAACCTCCACGAGCAGTACTTC
TRBJ1-6,TRBV20-1,.,.,CSARDGVTGDNSPLHF,TGCAGTGCTAGAGATGGGGTGACGGGAGATAATTCACCCCTCCACTTT
TRBJ2-7,TRBV7-9,.,TRBD2,CASSLPRLAASYEQYF,TGTGCCAGCAGCCTTCCTCGACTAGCGGCCTCCTACGAGCAGTACTTC
TRBJ2-1,TRBV11-3,many,TRBD1,CASSSIGTGNNEQFF,TGTGCCAGCAGCTCAATTGGGACAGGGAACAATGAGCAGTTCTTC
TRBJ2-3,TRBV10-3,.,TRBD1,CATAITGGTDTQYF,TGTGCCACCGCGATTACAGGGGGCACAGATACGCAGTATTTT
TRBJ2-1,TRBV4-1,.,TRBD1,CASSPGDRDDNEQFF,TGCGCCAGCAGCCCCGGAGACAGGGACGATAATGAGCAGTTCTTC
TRBJ2-5,TRBV7-2,.,TRBD1,CASRDTGVKTQYF,TGTGCCAGCAGGGATACAGGGGTCAAGACCCAGTACTTC